This T cell receptor beta chain was recovered during a study of blood T cells in healthy people across ages. Notes on the study in general: Naive and antigen-experienced cells could not be conclusively compared, given unsorted PBMCs. A greater number of naive CD4+ cells and higher diversity distinguished long-lived donors from aged donors.

The authors ran a second PCR of about 7 to 11 cycles using a sample-barcoded 5' primer and a J-beta primer mix. A single record per CDR3 protein comes from TCRdb applying MiXCR to the 5' RACE reads. The sample yields around 900,000 distinct CDR3 sequences, 25% to 30% seen once. The CDR3 sequence is 13 residues long. Trimming left V 6 bases short and J 4 bases short, with 14 bases between. Germline CDR1 and CDR2: SQVTM and ANQGSEA. Isolated PBMCs totaled at least 6.5 million in each sample. The sample holds many counts of this clonotype. Antigen: not known. The rearrangement joins TRBV29-1 to TRBJ2-3; D unclear. Source material: blood. This TCR derives from a woman over 75 in good health. CDR3 amino acids: CSVYLDWSDTQYF. In DNA, the CDR3 is TGCAGCGTCTACCTAGATTGGTCAGATACGCAGTATTTT.